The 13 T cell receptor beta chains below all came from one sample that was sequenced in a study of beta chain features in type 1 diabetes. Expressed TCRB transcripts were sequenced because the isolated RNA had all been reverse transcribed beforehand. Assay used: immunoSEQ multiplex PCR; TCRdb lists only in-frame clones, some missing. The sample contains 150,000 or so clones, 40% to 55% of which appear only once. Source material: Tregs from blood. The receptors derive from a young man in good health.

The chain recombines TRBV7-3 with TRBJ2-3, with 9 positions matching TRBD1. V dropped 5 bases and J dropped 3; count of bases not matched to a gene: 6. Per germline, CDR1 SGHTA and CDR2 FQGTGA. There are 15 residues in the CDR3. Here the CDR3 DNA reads TGTGCCAGCAGCAGGCAAGGACAGGGGACAGATACGCAGTATTTT. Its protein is CASSRQGQGTDTQYF. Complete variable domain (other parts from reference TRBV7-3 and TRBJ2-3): GAGVSQTPSNKVTEKGKYVELRCDPISGHTALYWYRQSLGQGPEFLIYFQGTGAADDSGLPNDRFFAVRPEGSVSTLKIQRTERGDSAVYLCASSRQGQGTDTQYFGPGTRLTVL.

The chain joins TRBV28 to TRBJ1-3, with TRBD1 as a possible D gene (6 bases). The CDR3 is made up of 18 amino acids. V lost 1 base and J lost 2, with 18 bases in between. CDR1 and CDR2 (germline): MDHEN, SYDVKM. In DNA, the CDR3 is TGTGCCAGCAGTTTATTTTCGCAGGGGTTAGGTACTGGAAACACCATATATTTT. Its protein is CASSLFSQGLGTGNTIYF.

The CDR3 DNA follows: TGTGCCAGCAGCTTACTAGGGGGAGGGGATACGCAGTATTTT. This sequence encodes CASSLLGGGDTQYF. The chain is built from TRBV7-2 and TRBJ2-3, with a possible D match to TRBD2 (7 bases). V gave up 2 bases and J gave up 6 bases, with 12 bases separating them. Looked up from germline, CDR1 is SGHTA and CDR2 is FQGNSA. The CDR3 consists of 14 residues.

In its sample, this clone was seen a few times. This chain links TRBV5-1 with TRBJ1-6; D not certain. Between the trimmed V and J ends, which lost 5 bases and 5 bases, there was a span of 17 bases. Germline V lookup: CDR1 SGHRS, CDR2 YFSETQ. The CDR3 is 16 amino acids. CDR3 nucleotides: TGCGCCAGCAGGAGGAGGACGGGAGGTAATAATTCACCCCTCCACTTT. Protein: CASRRRTGGNNSPLHF.

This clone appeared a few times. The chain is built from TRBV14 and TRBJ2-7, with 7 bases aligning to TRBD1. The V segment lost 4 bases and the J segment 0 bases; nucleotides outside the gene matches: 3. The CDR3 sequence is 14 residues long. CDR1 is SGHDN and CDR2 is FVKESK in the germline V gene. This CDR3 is CASSPTGSSYEQYF. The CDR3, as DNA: TGTGCCAGCAGCCCGACAGGGAGCTCCTACGAGCAGTACTTC.

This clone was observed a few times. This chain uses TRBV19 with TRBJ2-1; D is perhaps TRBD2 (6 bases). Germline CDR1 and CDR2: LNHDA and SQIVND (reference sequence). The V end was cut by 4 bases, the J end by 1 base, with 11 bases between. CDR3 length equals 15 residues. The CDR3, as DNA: TGTGCCAGTAGTACGGACTATTATTCCTACAATGAGCAGTTCTTC. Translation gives CASSTDYYSYNEQFF.

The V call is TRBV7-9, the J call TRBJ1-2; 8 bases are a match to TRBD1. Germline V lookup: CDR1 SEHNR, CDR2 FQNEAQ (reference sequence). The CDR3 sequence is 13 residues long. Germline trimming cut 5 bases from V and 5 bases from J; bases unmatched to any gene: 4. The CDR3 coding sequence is TGTGCCAGCAGCATGGACAGGGCGTATGGCTACACCTTC. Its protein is CASSMDRAYGYTF. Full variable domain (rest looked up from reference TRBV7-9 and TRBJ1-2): DTGVSQNPRHKITKRGQNVTFRCDPISEHNRLYWYRQTLGQGPEFLTYFQNEAQLEKSRLLSDRFSAERPKGSFSTLEIQRTEQGDSAMYLCASSMDRAYGYTFGSGTRLTVV.

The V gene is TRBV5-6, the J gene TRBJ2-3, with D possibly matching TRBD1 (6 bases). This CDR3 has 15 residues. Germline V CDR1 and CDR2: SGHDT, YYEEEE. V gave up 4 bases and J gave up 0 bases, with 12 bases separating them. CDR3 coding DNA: TGTGCCAGCAGCCCGCGGACAGTCAGCACAGATACGCAGTATTTT. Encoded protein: CASSPRTVSTDTQYF.

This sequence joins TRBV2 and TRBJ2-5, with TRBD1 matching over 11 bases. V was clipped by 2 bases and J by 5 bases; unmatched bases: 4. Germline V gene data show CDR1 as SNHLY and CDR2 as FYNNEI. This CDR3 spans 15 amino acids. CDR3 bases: TGTGCCAGCAGTGAATGGACAGGGGGCCGCGAGACCCAGTACTTC. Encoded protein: CASSEWTGGRETQYF. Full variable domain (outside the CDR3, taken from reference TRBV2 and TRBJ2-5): EPEVTQTPSHQVTQMGQEVILRCVPISNHLYFYWYRQILGQKVEFLVSFYNNEISEKSEIFDDQFSVERPDGSNFTLKIRSTKLEDSAMYFCASSEWTGGRETQYFGPGTRLLVL.

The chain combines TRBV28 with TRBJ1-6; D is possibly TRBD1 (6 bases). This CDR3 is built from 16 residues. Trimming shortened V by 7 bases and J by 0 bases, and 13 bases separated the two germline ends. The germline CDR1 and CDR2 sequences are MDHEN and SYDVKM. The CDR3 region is CASTRQGSSYNSPLHF. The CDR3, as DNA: TGTGCCAGCACACGGCAGGGGAGCTCCTATAATTCACCCCTCCACTTT.

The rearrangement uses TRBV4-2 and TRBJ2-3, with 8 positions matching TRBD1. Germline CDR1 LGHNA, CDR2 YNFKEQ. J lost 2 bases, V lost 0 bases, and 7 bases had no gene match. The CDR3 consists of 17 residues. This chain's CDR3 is CASSQDRGTGNTDTQYF. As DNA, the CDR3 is TGTGCCAGCAGCCAAGATCGAGGGACAGGTAACACAGATACGCAGTATTTT.

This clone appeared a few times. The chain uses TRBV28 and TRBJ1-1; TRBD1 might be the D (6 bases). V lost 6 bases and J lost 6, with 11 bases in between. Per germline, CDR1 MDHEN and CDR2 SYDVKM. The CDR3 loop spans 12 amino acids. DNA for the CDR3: TGTGCCAGCAGGAAACAGGGTCCTGAAGCTTTCTTT. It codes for CASRKQGPEAFF.

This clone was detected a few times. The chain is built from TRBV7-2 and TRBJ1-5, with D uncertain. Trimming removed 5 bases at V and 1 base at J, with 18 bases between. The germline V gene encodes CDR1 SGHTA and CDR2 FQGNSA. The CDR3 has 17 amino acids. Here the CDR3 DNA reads TGTGCCAGCAGCAGAGGACCGGGGATTTCGAGCAATCAGCCCCAGCATTTT. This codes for CASSRGPGISSNQPQHF. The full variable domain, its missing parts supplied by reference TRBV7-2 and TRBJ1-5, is GAGVSQSPSNKVTEKGKDVELRCDPISGHTALYWYRQSLGQGLEFLIYFQGNSAPDKSGLPSDRFSAERTGGSVSTLTIQRTQQEDSAVYLCASSRGPGISSNQPQHFGDGTRLSIL.